A single sample gave rise to the 25 T cell receptor beta chains below, sequenced in a study of identical twins (dated by TCRdb to about 2016). Library generation was performed with 5' RACE. The run used an Illumina HiSeq 2000. TCRdb's own reprocessing of the public reads used fastp at Q25 and MiXCR and kept productive beta chains. A single entry per CDR3 protein holds the most common genes and DNA from its merged rows. The sample table records roughly 720,000 distinct CDR3 sequences; approximately 18% of these occur just once. The top ten hold roughly 13% of the sample. The same specimen was also included in a second study, on T cells expressing NK-cell markers.

Sequenced input: PBMCs. The receptors stem from a woman between 18 and 30 years old in good health.

The chain combines TRBV20-1 with TRBJ2-7, with TRBD2 identical over 8 bases. V was pared by 0 bases and J by 1 base, with 5 bases of the junction left unmatched. There are 15 residues in the CDR3. The V gene's germline CDR1 is DFQATT and CDR2 SNEGSKA (reference sequence). The CDR3 sequence is CSARDPQRGSYEQYF. In nucleotides, the CDR3 is TGCAGTGCTAGAGATCCCCAGCGGGGGTCCTACGAGCAGTACTTC.

This sequence joins TRBV7-9 and TRBJ2-7; 9 nucleotides align to TRBD1. The J segment lost 9 bases and the V segment lost 5 bases, leaving 14 bases of the junction unmatched. From germline, CDR1 is SEHNR and CDR2 FQNEAQ (reference sequence). The CDR3 is 15 residues long. The CDR3 region is CASSPGQGFLGVQYF. The CDR3 coding sequence is TGTGCCAGCAGCCCGGGACAGGGTTTTCTCGGTGTGCAGTACTTC.

The chain uses TRBV7-2 and TRBJ1-1; 8 positions agree with TRBD1. Looked up from germline, CDR1 is SGHTA and CDR2 is FQGNSA. This CDR3 has 16 residues. V lost 5 bases to trimming and J lost 2 bases; unmatched junction nucleotides: 10. The CDR3 region is CASSPRTGPLNTEAFF. CDR3 nucleotide sequence: TGTGCCAGCAGCCCGCGGACAGGGCCACTAAACACTGAAGCTTTCTTT.

This sequence joins TRBV5-1 and TRBJ1-1, with 11 bases aligning to TRBD1. This CDR3 is 17 amino acids long. Unmatched junction bases numbered 9, after V lost 3 bases and J lost 2 bases. Germline CDR1 SGHRS, CDR2 YFSETQ. The DNA of the CDR3 is TGCGCCAGCAGCTCTCCGGGACAGGGGGGGTACAACACTGAAGCTTTCTTT. This encodes CASSSPGQGGYNTEAFF.

In this sample, this clonotype turned up a few times. This chain uses TRBV6-5 with TRBJ1-3; D perhaps matches TRBD1 (6 bases). The germline V gene encodes CDR1 MNHEY and CDR2 SVGAGI. The V gene lost 5 bases and the J gene lost 0 bases, with 14 bases spanning the gap. CDR3 size: 16 residues. CDR3: CASSHQGQTSGNTIYF. In DNA form, the CDR3 reads TGTGCCAGCAGTCACCAAGGACAGACCTCTGGAAACACCATATATTTT.

In nucleotides, the CDR3 is TGCGCCAGCAGCTTGGACAGGGCCGACCTAGGGCAGTTCTTC. Protein sequence: CASSLDRADLGQFF. The gene calls are TRBV5-1 and TRBJ2-1, with a tentative D call TRBD1 (6 bases). The CDR3 extends over 14 amino acids. CDR1 and CDR2 (germline): SGHRS, YFSETQ. The germline V and J ends were trimmed by 0 bases and 12 bases, with 16 bases remaining between them. The full variable domain, in which reference TRBV5-1 and TRBJ2-1 provide the parts outside the CDR3, is KAGVTQTPRYLIKTRGQQVTLSCSPISGHRSVSWYQQTPGQGLQFLFEYFSETQRNKGNFPGRFSGRQFSNSRSEMNVSTLELGDSALYLCASSLDRADLGQFFGPGTRLTVL.

The chain has TRBV25-1 and TRBJ2-1; a possible D gene is TRBD1 (6 bases). V was cut by 2 bases and J by 9 bases, with 11 bases left in between. This CDR3 is built from 13 residues. The germline CDR1 and CDR2 sequences are MGHDK and SYGVNS. DNA for the CDR3: TGTGCCAGCAGTGAACCTGGGGGCGGTGAGCAGTTCTTC. Protein product: CASSEPGGGEQFF. The whole variable domain, filled in from reference TRBV25-1 and TRBJ2-1, reads EADIYQTPRYLVIGTGKKITLECSQTMGHDKMYWYQQDPGMELHLIHYSYGVNSTEKGDLSSESTVSRIRTEHFPLTLESARPSHTSQYLCASSEPGGGEQFFGPGTRLTVL.

The table lists this clonotype with many counts. CDR3 DNA sequence: TGCAGCGTTGATGGGGGGGCGTCGAGCACTGAAGCTTTCTTT. Amino acid sequence: CSVDGGASSTEAFF. The gene calls are TRBV29-1 and TRBJ1-1, with a tentative D call TRBD1 (6 bases). This CDR3 spans 14 amino acids. The V gene's germline CDR1 is SQVTM and CDR2 ANQGSEA. Trimming took 3 bases from V and 4 from J, leaving 15 bases between them.

This clonotype was picked up a small number of times. A much larger clone differs by one base, so this may be a read error. The chain carries TRBV3-1 and TRBJ2-7; D unclear. Germline V CDR1 and CDR2: LGHDT, YNNKEL (reference sequence). The CDR3 loop spans 11 amino acids. Trimming took off 2 bases at V and 5 bases at J, with 4 bases between the two ends. The CDR3 DNA sequence: TGTGCCAGCAGCCAAAGACACGAGCAGTACTTC. Its translation is CASSQRHEQYF.

This clonotype was seen a few times. The chain uses TRBV7-6 and TRBJ1-1, with 10 bases aligning to TRBD1. CDR1 and CDR2 from the germline V gene are SGHVS and FNYEAQ. V lost 4 bases and J lost 1; bases outside the gene matches: 12. This CDR3 spans 18 amino acids. CDR3 protein: CASSSLRRDRGGNTEAFF. CDR3 nucleotides: TGTGCCAGCAGCTCATTACGTCGGGACAGGGGAGGGAACACTGAAGCTTTCTTT.

The J gene is TRBJ2-7, the V gene TRBV7-8, with a tentative D call TRBD2 (6 bases). The V gene's germline CDR1 is SGHVS and CDR2 FQNEAQ. V was cut by 4 bases and J by 4 bases, with 14 bases left in between. The CDR3 runs 14 residues. CDR3 nucleotides: TGTGCCAGCAGCTCCTTCGGCGGGGAGTACGAGCAGTACTTC. It is translated as CASSSFGGEYEQYF.

This rearrangement joins TRBV2 to TRBJ2-3; D gene unclear. The CDR3 has 14 amino acids. Germline CDR1 reads SNHLY; CDR2 reads FYNNEI. Trimming pared 1 base from V and 1 base from J, leaving 6 bases between. The chain's CDR3 is CASSEESGTDTQYF. DNA of the CDR3: TGTGCCAGCAGTGAAGAGTCGGGCACAGATACGCAGTATTTT.

This clonotype was observed a handful of times. V usage is TRBV5-1 and J usage is TRBJ1-2, with D perhaps matching TRBD1 (5 bases). Trimming removed 1 base from V and 12 bases from J, with 13 bases in between. The CDR3 runs to 12 residues. Germline V lookup: CDR1 SGHRS, CDR2 YFSETQ. The CDR3 is CASSLTRGGHTF. In DNA, the CDR3 is TGCGCCAGCAGCTTGACGAGGGGAGGACACACCTTC.

Ten or more counts support this clonotype. The J gene is TRBJ2-4, the V gene TRBV20-1; TRBD1 matches at 7 bases. V gave up 6 bases and J gave up 5 bases; unmatched junction bases: 7. This CDR3 has 13 residues. CDR1 DFQATT and CDR2 SNEGSKA come from the germline V gene (reference sequence). This chain's CDR3 is CSATTGNENIQYF. CDR3 sequence (DNA): TGCAGTGCAACGACAGGGAACGAAAACATTCAGTACTTC.

The table lists this clonotype with a few counts. The chain recombines TRBV6-5 with TRBJ2-3; 13 nucleotides agree with TRBD2. V trimming: 0 bases; J trimming: 0 bases; junction bases outside the gene matches: 3. The CDR3 runs to 18 residues. Germline CDR1 is MNHEY and CDR2 is SVGAGI. CDR3 in DNA: TGTGCCAGCAGTTACTCGAAACTAGCGGGAGGGAGCACAGATACGCAGTATTTT. Protein sequence: CASSYSKLAGGSTDTQYF.

The sample holds a few counts of this clonotype. V usage is TRBV12-5 and J usage is TRBJ2-1; 10 bases agree with TRBD2. The V gene end was trimmed by 5 bases and the J gene end by 4 bases; junction bases not matched to a gene: 11. The germline gives CDR1 LGHNT, CDR2 FRNRAP. The length of the CDR3 is 17 residues. CDR3 DNA sequence: TGTGCTAGTGGTAACGCTGTAGCGGGGGGAAAATACAATGAGCAGTTCTTC. Protein sequence: CASGNAVAGGKYNEQFF.

This clonotype was seen more than once but under ten times. The chain is built from TRBV7-2 and TRBJ2-1; a weak D match, TRBD1 (5 bases). The CDR3 extends over 17 amino acids. Between the trimmed V and J ends, which lost 0 bases and 1 base, there was a span of 13 bases. Germline CDR1 is SGHTA and CDR2 is FQGNSA. CDR3 amino acids: CASSLADIAGSYNEQFF. As DNA, the CDR3 is TGTGCCAGCAGCTTAGCGGATATAGCAGGGTCCTACAATGAGCAGTTCTTC.

The chain uses TRBV18 and TRBJ2-3, with a weak D call TRBD1 (6 bases). Looked up from germline, CDR1 is KGHSH and CDR2 is LQKENI. The V gene lost 5 bases and the J gene lost 2 bases, with 11 bases spanning the gap. This CDR3 is built from 14 residues. In DNA form, the CDR3 reads TGTGCCAGCTCATCTGGGACAAACACAGATACGCAGTATTTT. It is translated as CASSSGTNTDTQYF.

This clonotype appeared a few times. The chain recombines TRBV20-1 with TRBJ1-2, with TRBD1 matching over 9 bases. V shed 6 bases and J 8 bases; nucleotides not matched to a gene: 10. The CDR3 covers 13 residues. Germline lookup yields CDR1 DFQATT and CDR2 SNEGSKA (reference sequence). Here the CDR3 reads CSAPRTGGGGYTF. CDR3 sequence (DNA): TGCAGTGCCCCCCGCACAGGGGGCGGAGGCTACACCTTC.

The sample holds a few counts of this clonotype. The J gene is TRBJ1-2, the V gene TRBV10-3; TRBD1 aligns across 7 bases. After removal of 6 bases from V and 6 bases from J, the junction contained 10 bases not matched to a gene. The CDR3 extends over 14 amino acids. In germline, CDR1 is ENHRY, CDR2 SYGVKD. The CDR3 region is CAIRETGTSDGYTF. Here the CDR3 DNA reads TGTGCCATCAGGGAGACAGGGACAAGTGATGGCTACACCTTC.

This clonotype was counted many times. This chain joins TRBV2 and TRBJ2-5; D uncertain. The CDR3 is 11 amino acids. Germline V gives CDR1 SNHLY, CDR2 FYNNEI. V gave up 7 bases and J gave up 2 bases, with 5 bases separating them. The CDR3 DNA sequence: TGTGCCAGCACTTCTCAAGAGACCCAGTACTTC. Translating it yields CASTSQETQYF.

The rearrangement uses TRBV20-1 and TRBJ2-5; TRBD2 agrees at 11 bases. Germline CDR1 is DFQATT and CDR2 is SNEGSKA (reference sequence). CDR3 length: 13 amino acids. V was clipped by 7 bases and J by 3 bases; unmatched bases: 4. The CDR3 DNA follows: TGCAGTGTTACTAGCGGGAGAGAAGAGACCCAGTACTTC. The encoded protein is CSVTSGREETQYF.

This chain connects TRBV6-5 to TRBJ2-5, with 7 bases fitting TRBD1. Germline V lookup: CDR1 MNHEY, CDR2 SVGAGI. J lost 5 bases, V lost 7 bases, and 13 bases had no gene match. The CDR3 has 15 amino acids. The CDR3 region is CASTSSKQGWETQYF. Here the CDR3 DNA reads TGTGCCAGCACGTCATCGAAACAGGGGTGGGAGACCCAGTACTTC.

V and J are TRBV6-1 and TRBJ2-7; 9 positions agree with TRBD1. The CDR3 length is 13 residues. Germline values: CDR1 MNHNS, CDR2 SASEGT. The junction had 8 bases not matched to a gene; V was cut back by 10 bases and J by 4 bases. CDR3 coding DNA: TGTGCCACCAGAGGACAGGGGAGGTACGAGCAGTACTTC. It encodes CATRGQGRYEQYF.

The chain joins TRBV12-3 or TRBV12-4 to TRBJ2-7; D may be TRBD1 (6 bases). This CDR3 comprises 13 residues. V shed 6 bases and J shed 3 bases, with 12 bases lying between them. CDR3 nucleotides: TGTGCCAGCAGGCCAGGGGTGGGCTACGAGCAGTACTTC. Translated: CASRPGVGYEQYF.